This TCR beta chain was identified during a study of T cells in Graves' hyperthyroidism and ophthalmopathy. The CDR3 runs to 10 residues. CDR1 and CDR2 (germline): KGHDR, SFDVKD. Between the trimmed V and J ends, which lost 11 bases and 7 bases, there was a span of 8 bases. Investigators excluded patients with uncontrolled infection, other autoimmune disease, pregnancy or lactation. Study-wide points: The model foresaw ophthalmopathy a median roughly 6.6 months prior to onset.

Of note for this clonotype: The antigen is unknown. A much larger clone differs from this one at a single base, so this may be a read error.

Amplification of TCR beta CDR3 regions used RNA as the template. The HTBI primer set drove a first-round RT-PCR of the TCR CDR3. Each CDR3 protein gets one entry after TCRdb re-called the multiplex PCR reads with MiXCR. The table lists around 540,000 distinct CDR3 sequences, 46% of them singletons, with nearly 8.5% in the top ten. This chain joins TRBV24-1 and TRBJ1-5; D unresolved. Input material: peripheral blood or thyroid tissue (not recorded which). The receptor was isolated from a woman aged 18-35 years with Graves' hyperthyroidism. CDR3 region: CASLGQPQHF. DNA of the CDR3: TGTGCCAGCCTAGGCCAGCCCCAGCATTTT.